This TCR beta chain was identified in a study of monozygotic twins with inflammatory bowel disease. Study-wide points: Evidence failed to back one strong IBD-linked signal or clonotype.

TCRdb re-called the 5' RACE reads and catalogs CDR3 proteins one per entry, DNA excluded. This repertoire includes tens of thousands of distinct CDR3 sequences. As for this clonotype: The antigen remains undetermined.

The CDR3 runs to 14 residues. In germline, CDR1 is SGHNT, CDR2 YYREEE (reference sequence). The sample consisted of blood. The sequence came from a human donor with ulcerative colitis or Crohn's disease, or a healthy co-twin of an affected twin (not recorded which). This chain links TRBV5-4 with TRBJ2-3; the TRBD1 assignment by TCRdb is unverifiable without DNA. The CDR3 protein is CASSFRYRGDTQYF. Full variable domain (remainder filled in from reference TRBV5-4 and TRBJ2-3): ETGVTQSPTHLIKTRGQQVTLRCSSQSGHNTVSWYQQALGQGPQFIFQYYREEENGRGNFPPRFSGLQFPNYSSELNVNALELDDSALYLCASSFRYRGDTQYFGPGTRLTVL.